This T cell receptor beta chain was recorded in a study of CD8 T cells in ankylosing spondylitis. Overall study findings and caveats: Some motif variants were previously reported in reactive arthritis synovial fluid and blood. Roughly eight highly homologous variants made up a TCR beta motif, and this motif appeared characteristic of ankylosing spondylitis blood. Enrichment of disease-linked clones was reportedly significant in matched ankylosing spondylitis synovial fluid.

5'-RACE, quantitative and with molecular barcodes, yielded the TCR beta libraries. MiXCR, applied by TCRdb to the 5' RACE reads, yields one record per CDR3 protein. There are about 300,000 distinct CDR3 sequences in the sample; less than 25% occur only once, and 3.5% to 4.5% lies in the top ten. There are 16 residues in the CDR3. Per the germline V gene, CDR1 is MNHNS and CDR2 is SASEGT. Deletions cut 7 bases from V and 0 bases from J, with 16 bases between. This clonotype was observed a handful of times. Its antigen is unidentified. This receptor was obtained from a female donor with ankylosing spondylitis or in good health (not recorded which). This chain links TRBV6-1 with TRBJ2-1; D possibly corresponds to TRBD2 (5 bases). Sequencing was carried out using blood, either unsorted or a sorted T cell fraction (not recorded which). The CDR3 DNA reads TGTGCCAGCACCAACGGGGTAGCTCGCTCCTACAATGAGCAGTTCTTC. Translating gives CASTNGVARSYNEQFF.